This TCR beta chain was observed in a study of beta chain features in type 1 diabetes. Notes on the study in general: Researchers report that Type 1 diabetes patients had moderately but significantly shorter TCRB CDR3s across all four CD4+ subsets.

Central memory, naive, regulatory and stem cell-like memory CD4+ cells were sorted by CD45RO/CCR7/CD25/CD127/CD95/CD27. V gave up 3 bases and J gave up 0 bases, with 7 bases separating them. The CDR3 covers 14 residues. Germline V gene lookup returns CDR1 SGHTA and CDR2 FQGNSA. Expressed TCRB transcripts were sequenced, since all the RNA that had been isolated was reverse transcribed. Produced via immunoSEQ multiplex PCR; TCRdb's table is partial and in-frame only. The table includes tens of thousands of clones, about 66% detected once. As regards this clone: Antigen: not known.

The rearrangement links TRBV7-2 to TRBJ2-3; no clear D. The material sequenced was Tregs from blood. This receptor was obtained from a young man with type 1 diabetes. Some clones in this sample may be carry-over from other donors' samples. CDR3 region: CASSFVASTDTQYF. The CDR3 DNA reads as TGTGCCAGCAGCTTCGTAGCAAGCACAGATACGCAGTATTTT.